Shown below are 7 T cell receptor beta chains from a single sample sequenced in a study of naive and memory T cell subsets. A UMI-containing oligonucleotide was joined by 3' ligation to the TCR cDNA template. Four PCR rounds used nested alpha and beta constant region primers plus the SP2 primer. TCRdb called the 5' RACE reads again in MiXCR, with one record for every CDR3 protein. This sample has roughly 48,000 distinct CDR3 sequences, with over 3.5% found just once. These receptors were taken from a female donor in good health.

This clonotype was picked up many times. The V call is TRBV6-5, the J call TRBJ1-5, with D possibly being TRBD1 (6 bases). There are 14 residues in the CDR3. Per the germline V gene, CDR1 is MNHEY and CDR2 is SVGAGI. Trimming removed 4 bases from V and 4 bases from J, with 11 bases in between. The CDR3 region is CASSFGRGNQPQHF. Here the CDR3 DNA reads TGTGCCAGCAGTTTCGGCAGGGGAAATCAGCCCCAGCATTTT.

This clonotype was recorded many times. The chain recombines TRBV20-1 with TRBJ2-7, with D unclear. Germline loops: CDR1 DFQATT, CDR2 SNEGSKA (reference sequence). V lost 2 bases and J lost 6, with 8 bases in between. This CDR3 is 11 amino acids long. The CDR3 bases are TGCAGTGCTAGATCCGTGACCGAGCAGTACTTC. This gives the protein CSARSVTEQYF.

The chain has TRBV5-1 and TRBJ2-7; TRBD2 is a possible D gene (6 bases). Germline V gene sequence: CDR1 SGHRS, CDR2 YFSETQ. V was trimmed by 2 bases and J by 4 bases, leaving 16 bases between them. The CDR3 sequence is 15 residues long. CDR3 sequence: CASSLSAGLGYEQYF. The CDR3 DNA follows: TGCGCCAGCAGCTTAAGTGCGGGATTAGGATACGAGCAGTACTTC.

This chain connects TRBV29-1 to TRBJ2-7, with 9 bases matching TRBD2. V dropped 4 bases and J dropped 2; count of bases not matched to a gene: 3. Germline CDR1 and CDR2: SQVTM and ANQGSEA. The CDR3 loop spans 13 amino acids. The CDR3 spells CSVGIAGAYEQYF. In DNA form, the CDR3 reads TGCAGCGTTGGGATAGCGGGAGCCTACGAGCAGTACTTC.

The genes are TRBV29-1 and TRBJ1-2, with 9 bases lining up with TRBD1. V dropped 1 base and J dropped 2; count of bases not matched to a gene: 2. Germline loops: CDR1 SQVTM, CDR2 ANQGSEA. There are 14 residues in the CDR3. CDR3 sequence: CSVEGGQGNYGYTF. The DNA for the CDR3 is TGCAGCGTTGAAGGGGGACAGGGAAACTATGGCTACACCTTC.

This clonotype appeared many times. V and J are TRBV12-3 or TRBV12-4 and TRBJ2-5; 7 bases align to TRBD2. This CDR3 contains 13 residues. Germline trimming cut 5 bases from V and 3 bases from J; bases unmatched to any gene: 3. The CDR3 sequence is CASSLGGEETQYF. CDR3 coding DNA: TGTGCCAGCAGTCTTGGGGGGGAAGAGACCCAGTACTTC.

At least ten counts were recorded for this clonotype. J is TRBJ2-7 and V is TRBV29-1; 10 positions agree with TRBD2. J was trimmed by 7 bases and V by 4 bases; bases with no gene match: 13. The germline gives CDR1 SQVTM, CDR2 ANQGSEA. This CDR3 has 15 amino acids. CDR3 residues: CSVGSGLAPGREQYF. CDR3 DNA sequence: TGCAGCGTTGGGTCGGGACTAGCGCCCGGGAGAGAGCAGTACTTC.